These T cell receptor beta chains were read from a single sample in a study of brain T cells in children with intractable seizures. Sequencing was performed with immunoSEQ multiplex PCR; in TCRdb, only in-frame clones are kept and a portion is missing. The data hold about 350,000 clones, with 93% observed a single time. Here the sequenced sample was peripheral blood, taken less than 6 months after surgery. Receptor source: a boy under two years old with tuberous sclerosis and intractable seizures. Both conserved end residues are part of each CDR3. Each record gives: J gene, V gene, CDR3 protein.

j_gene: TRBJ1-1
v_gene: TRBV13
CDR3aa: CASFRDSANTEAFF

j_gene: TRBJ2-5
v_gene: TRBV4-1
CDR3aa: CASSQVYQEETQYF

j_gene: TRBJ2-7
v_gene: TRBV11-2
CDR3aa: CASSLGAAYEQYF

j_gene: TRBJ2-2
v_gene: TRBV15
CDR3aa: CATSRDLMGAGELFF

j_gene: TRBJ1-2
v_gene: TRBV7-9
CDR3aa: CASSSGGTRDGYTF

j_gene: TRBJ2-7
v_gene: TRBV7-2
CDR3aa: CASSFGGGAPYEQYF

j_gene: TRBJ2-7
v_gene: TRBV7-9
CDR3aa: CASSLGPRLEQYF

j_gene: TRBJ1-5
v_gene: TRBV2
CDR3aa: CASSDNGQGAGQPQHF

j_gene: TRBJ2-2
v_gene: TRBV2
CDR3aa: CASLSTGELFF

j_gene: TRBJ1-1
v_gene: TRBV6-5
CDR3aa: CASKQGTEAFF

j_gene: TRBJ2-2
v_gene: TRBV24-1
CDR3aa: CATSGLAGDKTGELFF

j_gene: TRBJ2-5
v_gene: TRBV13
CDR3aa: CASSSREKVETQYF

j_gene: TRBJ2-7
v_gene: TRBV5-8
CDR3aa: CASSSRDGGYEQYF

j_gene: TRBJ1-3
v_gene: TRBV30
CDR3aa: CAWSLLNTIYF

j_gene: TRBJ2-7
v_gene: TRBV19
CDR3aa: CASKSRGASRYEQYF

j_gene: TRBJ2-3
v_gene: TRBV7-6
CDR3aa: CASSPLLGRRDTQYF

j_gene: TRBJ1-1
v_gene: TRBV5-1
CDR3aa: CASSQGVGSRTEAFF

j_gene: TRBJ1-6
v_gene: TRBV5-1
CDR3aa: CASSLSSRGSGSPLHF

j_gene: TRBJ1-1
v_gene: TRBV11-2
CDR3aa: CASSPRPSWGEAFF

j_gene: TRBJ2-3
v_gene: TRBV6-5
CDR3aa: CASSDNVGDTQYF

j_gene: TRBJ2-7
v_gene: TRBV5-1
CDR3aa: CASSPLAGETYEQYF

j_gene: TRBJ1-1
v_gene: TRBV2
CDR3aa: CASRERRNTEAFF